Each of the 5 T cell receptor beta chains below was sequenced from the same sample in a study of T cell changes during pregnancy in multiple sclerosis. Sequencing used immunoSEQ multiplex PCR; TCRdb keeps in-frame clones, though not all of them. The sample holds approximately 65,000 clones, about 90% seen once. The sample was peripheral blood, taken in the third trimester of pregnancy. All receptors come from a female donor in good health, enrolled as a control in a pregnancy study.

The gene calls are TRBV5-1 and TRBJ2-2; tentatively, D is TRBD2 (5 bases). The length of the CDR3 is 15 residues. The V gene lost 0 bases and the J gene lost 5 bases, with 11 bases spanning the gap. Germline lookup yields CDR1 SGHRS and CDR2 YFSETQ. CDR3 nucleotide sequence: TGCGCCAGCAGCTTGGCCAGCGGCGGTACCGGGGAGCTGTTTTTT. It yields the protein CASSLASGGTGELFF.

In regard to this clone: The same CDR3 can be traced to other DNA sequences in this sample. The chain has TRBV7-9 and TRBJ2-1, with 11 bases fitting TRBD2. CDR3 length: 13 residues. V shed 8 bases and J 6 bases; nucleotides not matched to a gene: 3. Germline loops: CDR1 SEHNR, CDR2 FQNEAQ (reference sequence). CDR3 in amino acids: CASRLAGLNEQFF. The DNA of the CDR3 is TGTGCCAGCCGACTAGCGGGGCTCAATGAGCAGTTCTTC. Full variable domain (missing parts from reference TRBV7-9 and TRBJ2-1): DTGVSQNPRHKITKRGQNVTFRCDPISEHNRLYWYRQTLGQGPEFLTYFQNEAQLEKSRLLSDRFSAERPKGSFSTLEIQRTEQGDSAMYLCASRLAGLNEQFFGPGTRLTVL.

This rearrangement joins TRBV4-2 to TRBJ1-6, with D possibly TRBD1 on 5 matching bases. The germline CDR1 and CDR2 sequences are LGHNA and YNFKEQ. The V end was cut by 0 bases, the J end by 4 bases, with 10 bases between. This CDR3 is 16 amino acids long. The CDR3 DNA sequence: TGTGCCAGCAGCCAAGAGTTGGGGGGGTATAATTCACCCCTCCACTTT. It encodes CASSQELGGYNSPLHF.

This sequence joins TRBV2 and TRBJ2-3, with D possibly TRBD1 on 5 matching bases. The germline CDR1 and CDR2 sequences are SNHLY and FYNNEI. V lost 6 bases to trimming and J lost 1 base, with 5 bases between them. CDR3 length equals 12 residues. The CDR3 region is CASRGGTDTQYF. The CDR3 DNA sequence: TGTGCCAGCAGAGGGGGCACAGATACGCAGTATTTT.

The chain links TRBV7-2 to TRBJ2-6; 7 nucleotides match TRBD1. V was clipped by 4 bases and J by 0 bases; unmatched bases: 6. Germline V gives CDR1 SGHTA, CDR2 FQGNSA. The CDR3 runs 17 residues. The CDR3 region is CASSSRTGHSGANVLTF. DNA of the CDR3: TGTGCCAGCAGCTCCCGGACAGGCCACTCTGGGGCCAACGTCCTGACTTTC. The whole variable domain, remainder taken from reference TRBV7-2 and TRBJ2-6, is GAGVSQSPSNKVTEKGKDVELRCDPISGHTALYWYRQSLGQGLEFLIYFQGNSAPDKSGLPSDRFSAERTGGSVSTLTIQRTQQEDSAVYLCASSSRTGHSGANVLTFGAGSRLTVL.